Given below is one T cell receptor (beta chain) in context. Described time point: newly diagnosed GD, antithyroid drugs for less than 3 months. The authors made the TCR library using RNA they extracted from PBMCs. Investigators prepared the TCR beta libraries by applying iRepertoire HTBI primers and Arm-PCR of CDR3 regions. In TCRdb, the multiplex PCR reads were re-called with MiXCR into one record per CDR3 protein. The sample shows some 490,000 distinct CDR3 sequences, around 12% of them seen only once. These data come from a study of regulatory T cells in long-lasting Graves disease. Looked up from germline, CDR1 is SGDLS and CDR2 is YYNGEE. V was cut by 4 bases and J by 5 bases, with 18 bases left in between. The CDR3 extends over 15 amino acids. This sample also belongs to another study, concerning T cells in Graves' hyperthyroidism and ophthalmopathy. That source notes: Carried out on the TCR CDR3, a first-round RT-PCR used the HTBI primer set.

V and J are TRBV9 and TRBJ1-2; no firm D call. The starting material was peripheral blood mononuclear cells (PBMCs), obtained at new diagnosis, from a patient treated with antithyroid drugs. This clonotype was obtained from a woman aged 25 to 39 with Graves disease. The CDR3 DNA follows: TGTGCCAGCAGCCTAGGGAGCGGCGACTTGTATGGCTACACCTTC. This gives the protein CASSLGSGDLYGYTF.